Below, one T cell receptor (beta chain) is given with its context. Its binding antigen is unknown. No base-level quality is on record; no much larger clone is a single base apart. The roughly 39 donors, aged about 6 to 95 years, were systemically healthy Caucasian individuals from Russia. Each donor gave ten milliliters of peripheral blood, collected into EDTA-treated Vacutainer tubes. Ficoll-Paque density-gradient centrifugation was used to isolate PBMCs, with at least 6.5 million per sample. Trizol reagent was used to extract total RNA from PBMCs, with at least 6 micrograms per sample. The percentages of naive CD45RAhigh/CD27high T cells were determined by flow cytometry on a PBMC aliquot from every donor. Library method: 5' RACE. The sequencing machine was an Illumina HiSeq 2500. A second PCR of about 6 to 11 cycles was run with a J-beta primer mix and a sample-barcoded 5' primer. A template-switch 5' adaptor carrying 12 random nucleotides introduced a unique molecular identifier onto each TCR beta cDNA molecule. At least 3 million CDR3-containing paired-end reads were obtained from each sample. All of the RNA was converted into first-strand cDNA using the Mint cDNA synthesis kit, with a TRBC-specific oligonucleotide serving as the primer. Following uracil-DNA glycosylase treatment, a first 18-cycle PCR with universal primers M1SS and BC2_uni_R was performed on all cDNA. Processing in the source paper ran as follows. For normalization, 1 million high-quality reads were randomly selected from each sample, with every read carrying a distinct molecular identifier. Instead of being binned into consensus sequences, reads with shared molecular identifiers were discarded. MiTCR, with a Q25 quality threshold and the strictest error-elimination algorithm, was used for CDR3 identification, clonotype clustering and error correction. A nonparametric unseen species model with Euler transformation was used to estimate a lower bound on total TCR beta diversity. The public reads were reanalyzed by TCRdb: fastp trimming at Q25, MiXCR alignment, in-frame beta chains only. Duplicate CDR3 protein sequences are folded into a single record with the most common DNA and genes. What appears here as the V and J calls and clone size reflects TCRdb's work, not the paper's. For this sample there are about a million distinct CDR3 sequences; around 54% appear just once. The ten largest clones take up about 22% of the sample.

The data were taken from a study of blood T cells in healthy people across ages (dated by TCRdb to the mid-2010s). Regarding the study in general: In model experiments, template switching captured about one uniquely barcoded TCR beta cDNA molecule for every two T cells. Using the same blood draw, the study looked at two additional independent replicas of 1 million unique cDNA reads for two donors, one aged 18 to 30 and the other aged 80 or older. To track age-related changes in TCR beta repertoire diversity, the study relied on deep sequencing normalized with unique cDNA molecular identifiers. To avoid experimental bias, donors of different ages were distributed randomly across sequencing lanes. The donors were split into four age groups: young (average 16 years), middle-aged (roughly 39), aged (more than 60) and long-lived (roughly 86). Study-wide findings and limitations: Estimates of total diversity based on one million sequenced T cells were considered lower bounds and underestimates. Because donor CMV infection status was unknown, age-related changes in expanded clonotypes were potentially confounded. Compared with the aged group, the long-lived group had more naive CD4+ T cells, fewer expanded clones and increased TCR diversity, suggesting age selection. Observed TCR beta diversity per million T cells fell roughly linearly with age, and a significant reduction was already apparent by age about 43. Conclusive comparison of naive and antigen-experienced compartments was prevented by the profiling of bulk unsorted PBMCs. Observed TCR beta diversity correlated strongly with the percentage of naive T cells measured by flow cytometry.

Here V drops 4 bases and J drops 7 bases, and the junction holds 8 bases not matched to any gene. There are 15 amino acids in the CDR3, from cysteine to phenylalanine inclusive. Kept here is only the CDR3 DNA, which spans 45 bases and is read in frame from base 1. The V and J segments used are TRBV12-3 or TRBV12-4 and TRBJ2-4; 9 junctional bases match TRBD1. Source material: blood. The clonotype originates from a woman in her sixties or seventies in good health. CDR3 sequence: CASSSRTGEGNIQYF. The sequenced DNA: TGTGCCAGCAGTTCCCGGACAGGGGAAGGGAACATTCAGTACTTC.